Below, 14 T cell receptor beta chains from the same sample are listed, as sequenced in a study of cytomegalovirus exposure and HLA in healthy donors. The method was immunoSEQ multiplex PCR; TCRdb's version includes in-frame clones alone and lacks a portion of them. The sample includes about 200,000 clones, around 90% of them seen just once. The sample consisted of PBMCs. These receptors all stem from a woman younger than 30 in good health and CMV-seropositive.

This chain connects TRBV5-1 to TRBJ1-1; TRBD1 aligns across 10 bases. The germline gives CDR1 SGHRS, CDR2 YFSETQ. The CDR3 extends over 19 amino acids. V shed 4 bases and J 0 bases; nucleotides not matched to a gene: 15. The CDR3 reads CASSKKIDRGLMVNTEAFF. DNA of the CDR3: TGCGCCAGCAGCAAGAAAATAGACAGGGGGCTAATGGTGAACACTGAAGCTTTCTTT.

This clone was seen only once. The chain recombines TRBV7-9 with TRBJ1-5, with D maybe TRBD1 (5 bases). Trimming shortened V by 1 base and J by 6 bases, and 19 bases separated the two germline ends. Germline loops: CDR1 SEHNR, CDR2 FQNEAQ (reference sequence). The CDR3 has 17 amino acids. The CDR3 region is CASSLDLDTTGGQPQHF. CDR3 DNA sequence: TGTGCCAGCAGCTTAGACCTAGACACAACAGGCGGTCAGCCCCAGCATTTT.

The chain carries TRBV4-1 and TRBJ1-2; no clear D gene. The CDR3 length is 17 residues. Between the trimmed V and J ends, which lost 3 bases and 6 bases, there was a span of 23 bases. The germline CDR1 and CDR2 sequences are MGHRA and YSYEKL. As DNA, the CDR3 is TGCGCCAGCAGCCATAAGGGCGGAGGGATGACTACTGATGGCTACACCTTC. It translates to CASSHKGGGMTTDGYTF.

The rearrangement joins TRBV7-2 to TRBJ2-7; 7 bases are a match to TRBD2. Germline V lookup: CDR1 SGHTA, CDR2 FQGNSA. V trimming: 1 base; J trimming: 3 bases; junction bases outside the gene matches: 9. The length of the CDR3 is 16 residues. The DNA for the CDR3 is TGTGCCAGCAGCTTAGGAGCATTAGGACTAGTCTACGAGCAGTACTTC. Protein product: CASSLGALGLVYEQYF.

The V call is TRBV9, the J call TRBJ2-7; D may be TRBD1 (5 bases). The length of the CDR3 is 15 residues. The V gene lost 0 bases and the J gene lost 3 bases, with 13 bases spanning the gap. CDR1 is SGDLS and CDR2 is YYNGEE in the germline V gene. The DNA for the CDR3 is TGTGCCAGCAGCGTAGAAGGGGTAGGTGGCTACGAGCAGTACTTC. It codes for CASSVEGVGGYEQYF.

This clone has a single count. The chain has TRBV28 and TRBJ1-2; D is undetermined. From germline, CDR1 is MDHEN and CDR2 SYDVKM. V was pared by 5 bases and J by 4 bases, with 11 bases between. The CDR3 is 13 residues long. The CDR3 sequence: CASSLARVYGYTF. DNA for the CDR3: TGTGCCAGCAGTCTTGCTCGGGTCTATGGCTACACCTTC.

The chain is built from TRBV4-1 and TRBJ1-1; D gene unclear. The CDR3 totals 16 residues. Germline CDR1 MGHRA, CDR2 YSYEKL. V was trimmed by 6 bases and J by 1 base, leaving 18 bases between them. The CDR3 is CASRLLYSLSNTEAFF. The CDR3 nucleotides are TGCGCCAGCAGATTACTTTACAGCCTTTCGAACACTGAAGCTTTCTTT.

The V call is TRBV27, the J call TRBJ2-7; 9 nucleotides line up with TRBD1. CDR1 and CDR2 (germline): MNHEY, SMNVEV (reference sequence). Losses at the gene ends were 2 bases for V and 6 bases for J; bases not matched to a gene: 8. The CDR3 is 15 amino acids. The DNA for the CDR3 is TGTGCCAGCAGTTTAAGTGGGACAGGGCAACCCGAGCAGTACTTC. It is translated as CASSLSGTGQPEQYF.

The V and J genes are TRBV2 and TRBJ2-3; a possible D gene is TRBD1 (6 bases). Deletions cut 6 bases from V and 2 bases from J, with 18 bases between. CDR1 is SNHLY and CDR2 is FYNNEI in the germline V gene. The CDR3 spans 16 residues. CDR3 coding DNA: TGTGCCAGCAGGAAAGACAGGCATCCCTACACAGATACGCAGTATTTT. This translates into CASRKDRHPYTDTQYF.

This clone appeared a single time. V gene TRBV19 combines with J gene TRBJ2-7, with 13 nucleotides matching TRBD2. V shed 1 base, J shed 2 bases, and the junction held 14 bases outside the gene matches. The CDR3 consists of 20 residues. From germline, CDR1 is LNHDA and CDR2 SQIVND (reference sequence). CDR3 DNA: TGTGCCAGTAGTATAGCCCCCCAAGGACTAGCGGGAGCCTTCGCCTACGAGCAGTACTTC. Its translation: CASSIAPQGLAGAFAYEQYF.

The chain carries TRBV7-9 and TRBJ2-1, with D possibly TRBD2 on 5 matching bases. Trimming pared 5 bases from V and 7 bases from J, leaving 12 bases between. Germline CDR1 reads SEHNR; CDR2 reads FQNEAQ (reference sequence). The CDR3 loop spans 13 amino acids. Here the CDR3 DNA reads TGTGCCAGCAGCCCGATGGACTTGAATGAGCAGTTCTTC. Residues: CASSPMDLNEQFF.

This sequence joins TRBV30 and TRBJ1-1; D call uncertain. Between the trimmed V and J ends, which lost 4 bases and 6 bases, there was a span of 15 bases. CDR3 length: 13 residues. Per germline, CDR1 GTSNPN and CDR2 SVGIG (reference sequence). The CDR3 coding sequence is TGTGCCTGGAAAGGCCCCGGCGGGGCTGAAGCTTTCTTT. Its protein product is CAWKGPGGAEAFF. The full variable domain, with the rest looked up from reference TRBV30 and TRBJ1-1, is SQTIHQWPATLVQPVGSPLSLECTVEGTSNPNLYWYRQAAGRGLQLLFYSVGIGQISSEVPQNLSASRPQDRQFILSSKKLLLSDSGFYLCAWKGPGGAEAFFGQGTRLTVV.

The genes are TRBV18 and TRBJ2-2; D gene ambiguous. The CDR3 runs to 14 residues. Germline-derived CDR1 and CDR2 are KGHSH and LQKENI. Trimming cost V 5 bases and J 4 bases, with 11 bases left between them. The DNA of the CDR3 is TGTGCCAGCTCATCCGACTGGCGCACCGGGGAGCTGTTTTTT. The encoded protein is CASSSDWRTGELFF.

The chain links TRBV28 to TRBJ2-1; 9 bases are a match to TRBD2. The CDR3 runs 14 residues. J was trimmed by 4 bases and V by 4 bases; bases with no gene match: 2. CDR1 and CDR2 from the germline V gene are MDHEN and SYDVKM. The CDR3 bases are TGTGCCAGCAGTTCCCTAGCGGGGTACAATGAGCAGTTCTTC. Amino acid sequence: CASSSLAGYNEQFF.